The 4 T cell receptor gamma chains in this list originate from one sample, sequenced in a study of Vδ1+ human thymocytes (dated by TCRdb to 2016 to 2019). Beyond this particular receptor, the publication reports: In contrast to oligoclonal peripheral blood repertoires, thymic TRG and TRD repertoires appeared to be highly polyclonal with Gaussian CDR3 length distributions.

TCRdb records Illumina MiSeq as the sequencer. RNA extraction was carried out with the RNeasy mini kit, and reverse transcription was then done using Superscript III. Multiplex PCR was used to generate CDR3 amplicons, with pooled V-gene forward primers and a constant-region reverse primer carrying Illumina adaptor overhangs. Identical DNA sequences were merged into single rows after TCRdb reprocessed the public reads with CATT. The sample includes fewer than 14,000 gamma-chain clones, with around 42% observed a single time. The ten largest account for roughly 2% of the sample. Antigens of these TCRs are unknown. Input material: Vdelta1+ gamma-delta thymocytes from the thymus. The cell subset or site label, as the study defines it: FACS-sorted CD3+ TCRalphabeta- TCRVdelta1+ TCRVdelta2- thymocytes. The origin of the receptors is a boy in the first two years of life who had congenital heart surgery.

This clone was seen a single time. The chain uses TRGV4 and TRGJ1 or TRGJ2. The J gene, left out of TCRdb, was set here by checking the DNA against germline. This CDR3 comprises 14 residues. The germline V gene has CDR1 EGSTGY and CDR2 YDSYTSSV. V was clipped by 0 bases and J by 6 bases; unmatched bases: 8. As DNA, the CDR3 is TGTGCCACCTGGGATGGGTGGGGTGGTTATAAGAAACTCTTT. Its translation is CATWDGWGGYKKLF.

The chain couples TRGV4 to TRGJ1 or TRGJ2. CDR1 and CDR2 from the germline V gene are EGSTGY and YDSYTSSV. The CDR3 is 14 residues long. With 5 bases clipped from V and 4 bases from J, the junction kept 11 bases outside the gene matches. CDR3 loop: CATWGPPYYYKKLF. The CDR3 DNA reads as TGTGCCACCTGGGGCCCCCCTTACTATTATAAGAAACTCTTT.

The chain couples TRGV4 to TRGJP2. The J gene was not available in TCRdb and was assigned here by matching the DNA to germline segments. Germline CDR1 is EGSTGY and CDR2 is YDSYTSSV. Unmatched junction bases numbered 9, after V lost 1 base and J lost 13 bases. The CDR3 consists of 13 residues. The CDR3 loop reads CATWDGPRVIKTF. CDR3 bases: TGTGCCACCTGGGATGGCCCCAGGGTGATCAAGACGTTT.

The chain links TRGV3 to TRGJ1 or TRGJ2. The J gene is not listed in TCRdb, so it was assigned here from a DNA match to germline. This CDR3 contains 12 residues. Per the germline V gene, CDR1 is VTNTFY and CDR2 is YDVSTARD (reference sequence). Trimming took 0 bases from V and 9 from J; bases not matched to a gene: 5. CDR3 nucleotides: TGTGCCACCTGGGACAGGCCCCGTAAGAAACTCTTT. Residues: CATWDRPRKKLF.